The source of this T cell receptor beta chain is a study of beta chain features in type 1 diabetes. General study findings and limits: Shorter TCRB CDR3s, moderately but significantly so, marked every one of the four CD4+ subsets in Type 1 diabetes patients.

Sequencing targeted expressed TCRB transcripts, as all isolated RNA had been reverse transcribed. Assay: immunoSEQ multiplex PCR; the TCRdb copy retains only in-frame clones and omits some. This sample carries about 470,000 clones, 30% of them seen once, and the ten largest clones take 0.05% to 0.07%. Per donor, one heparinised blood draw averaged about 100 mL. Researchers reported sorting CD4+ naive, central memory, regulatory and stem cell-like memory cells via CD45RO/CCR7/CD25/CD127/CD95/CD27. The CDR3 has 14 residues. V lost 0 bases to trimming and J lost 3 bases, with 9 bases between them. CDR1 and CDR2 (germline): SGHAT, FQNNGV. Details on this clone: Its antigen remains unidentified.

The chain links TRBV11-2 to TRBJ2-7, with D tentatively TRBD2 (5 bases). The clonotype originates from a young man in good health. The sequenced sample consisted of naive CD4+ T cells from blood. The CDR3 DNA is TGTGCCAGCAGCTTAGATACGGGGAGCTACGAGCAGTACTTC. Translation gives CASSLDTGSYEQYF.